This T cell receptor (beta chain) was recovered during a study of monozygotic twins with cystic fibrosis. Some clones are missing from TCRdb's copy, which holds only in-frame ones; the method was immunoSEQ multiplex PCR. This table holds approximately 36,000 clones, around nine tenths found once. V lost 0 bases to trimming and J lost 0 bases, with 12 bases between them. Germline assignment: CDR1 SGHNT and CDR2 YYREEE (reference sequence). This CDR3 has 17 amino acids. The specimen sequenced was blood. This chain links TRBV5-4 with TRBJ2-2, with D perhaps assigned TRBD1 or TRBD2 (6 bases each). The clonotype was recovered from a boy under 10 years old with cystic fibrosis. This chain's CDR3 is CASSLGRGAANTGELFF. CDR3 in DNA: TGTGCCAGCAGCTTGGGTAGGGGGGCCGCGAACACCGGGGAGCTGTTTTTT.